Each of the 20 T cell receptor beta chains below was sequenced from the same sample in a study of neurological immune-mediated disorders. MiXCR was run by TCRdb on the 5' RACE reads, yielding one entry per CDR3 protein. The sample consists of 45,000 to 55,000 distinct CDR3 sequences, around 3.5% of them appearing once. Material: PBMCs. All receptors derive from a man aged 35 to 55 with multiple sclerosis.

This clonotype was detected ten times or more. V and J are TRBV5-5 and TRBJ2-7; the D is unclear. The CDR3 sequence is 13 residues long. CDR1 SGHKS and CDR2 YYEKEE come from the germline V gene (reference sequence). V lost 0 bases to trimming and J lost 0 bases, with 4 bases between them. CDR3 protein: CASSLEVSYEQYF. CDR3 DNA sequence: TGTGCCAGCAGCTTGGAGGTCTCCTACGAGCAGTACTTC. Together with reference TRBV5-5 and TRBJ2-7, the CDR3 gives the full variable domain: DAGVTQSPTHLIKTRGQQVTLRCSPISGHKSVSWYQQVLGQGPQFIFQYYEKEERGRGNFPDRFSARQFPNYSSELNVNALLLGDSALYLCASSLEVSYEQYFGPGTRLTVT.

This clonotype was observed at least ten times. The rearrangement joins TRBV6-7 to TRBJ2-5; tentatively, D is TRBD1 or TRBD2 (6 bases each). TRBV6-7 falls under the ORF class, with uncertain function. V was clipped by 4 bases and J by 3 bases, with 18 bases between them. There are 16 residues in the CDR3. CDR3 DNA sequence: TGTGCCAGCAGTTCCCCGGGGGCGGGGAGAGAAGAGACCCAGTACTTC. As protein: CASSSPGAGREETQYF.

This clonotype showed up many times. V usage is TRBV7-3 and J usage is TRBJ2-3; 9 positions agree with TRBD2. Germline V gene data show CDR1 as SGHTA and CDR2 as FQGTGA. V was clipped by 2 bases and J by 1 base; unmatched bases: 4. This CDR3 is 16 amino acids long. The DNA for the CDR3 is TGTGCCAGCAGCTTACACCAGCGGGGGGGCACAGATACGCAGTATTTT. It is translated as CASSLHQRGGTDTQYF.

At least ten counts were recorded for this clonotype. The V and J genes are TRBV20-1 and TRBJ1-1; TRBD1 might be the D (6 bases). V lost 3 bases and J lost 6, with 17 bases in between. The CDR3 runs to 14 residues. Germline values: CDR1 DFQATT, CDR2 SNEGSKA (reference sequence). In DNA, the CDR3 is TGCAGTGCTAGTGGGGTTGGGACATTCTCTGAAGCTTTCTTT. The encoded protein is CSASGVGTFSEAFF.

This clonotype has ten or more counts. V gene TRBV19 combines with J gene TRBJ2-2; unclear D gene. The germline gives CDR1 LNHDA, CDR2 SQIVND (reference sequence). The CDR3 extends over 14 amino acids. The ends were cut back, 5 bases at V and 4 bases at J, with 11 bases in the middle. The CDR3 region is CASSDYKTTGELFF. The DNA of the CDR3 is TGTGCCAGTAGTGATTACAAAACCACCGGGGAGCTGTTTTTT.

The table lists this clonotype with many counts. The V and J genes are TRBV25-1 and TRBJ1-1; D perhaps matches TRBD1 (5 bases). Looked up from germline, CDR1 is MGHDK and CDR2 is SYGVNS. V lost 0 bases to trimming and J lost 7 bases, with 12 bases between them. CDR3 length: 14 amino acids. The DNA for the CDR3 is TGTGCCAGCAGTGAATATGGGGCAGAACTTGAAGCTTTCTTT. Translation: CASSEYGAELEAFF.

This clonotype was picked up many times. The CDR3: CASSLGGQGPPWSGNTIYF. For the CDR3, the DNA is TGCGCCAGCAGCTTGGGGGGACAGGGGCCGCCATGGTCTGGAAACACCATATATTTT. V usage is TRBV5-1 and J usage is TRBJ1-3; 10 bases are shared with TRBD1. V shed 0 bases, J shed 1 base, and the junction held 10 bases outside the gene matches. CDR1 SGHRS and CDR2 YFSETQ come from the germline V gene. The CDR3 is 19 residues long.

At least ten counts were recorded for this clonotype. The chain joins TRBV5-1 to TRBJ1-2; D call uncertain. CDR1 is SGHRS and CDR2 is YFSETQ in the germline V gene. There are 16 residues in the CDR3. V lost 0 bases and J lost 4, with 16 bases in between. The DNA of the CDR3 is TGCGCCAGCAGCTTGGGTGTCGGTTCTACGGGCTATGGCTACACCTTC. This gives the protein CASSLGVGSTGYGYTF.

This clonotype was seen ten or more times. This chain links TRBV3-1 with TRBJ2-7; no firm D call. V gave up 2 bases and J gave up 3 bases, with 5 bases separating them. Germline V gene data show CDR1 as LGHDT and CDR2 as YNNKEL (reference sequence). The CDR3 is made up of 12 amino acids. The CDR3 coding sequence is TGTGCCAGCAGCCAAAAGGGCTACGAGCAGTACTTC. Translated: CASSQKGYEQYF.

This clonotype has at least ten counts. The V gene is TRBV4-1, the J gene TRBJ2-5; TRBD2 agrees at 8 bases. With 1 base clipped from V and 3 bases from J, the junction kept 7 bases outside the gene matches. Germline V gene lookup returns CDR1 MGHRA and CDR2 YSYEKL. The CDR3 is 16 residues long. The CDR3 here is CASSQGRLAGKETQYF. CDR3 in DNA: TGCGCCAGCAGCCAAGGAAGGCTAGCGGGTAAAGAGACCCAGTACTTC.

The chain has TRBV20-1 and TRBJ2-1; 7 bases are shared with TRBD1. CDR1 is DFQATT, CDR2 SNEGSKA, per germline (reference sequence). Trimming took 7 bases from V and 2 from J; bases not matched to a gene: 5. This CDR3 has 13 residues. Here the CDR3 DNA reads TGCAGTGGTCAGGACAGGACCTACAATGAGCAGTTCTTC. It yields the protein CSGQDRTYNEQFF.

This clonotype has at least ten counts. The rearrangement uses TRBV18 and TRBJ2-3; 13 bases map to TRBD2. The CDR3 runs to 17 residues. Per germline, CDR1 KGHSH and CDR2 LQKENI. V dropped 3 bases and J dropped 2; count of bases not matched to a gene: 5. DNA of the CDR3: TGTGCCAGCTCACCCGGACTAGCGGGGGCCGACACAGATACGCAGTATTTT. This gives the protein CASSPGLAGADTDTQYF.

Many counts were recorded for this clonotype. The V gene is TRBV10-3, the J gene TRBJ2-1, with 9 bases matching TRBD1. Germline lookup yields CDR1 ENHRY and CDR2 SYGVKD. V trimming: 6 bases; J trimming: 5 bases; junction bases outside the gene matches: 5. The CDR3 has 14 amino acids. CDR3 sequence (DNA): TGTGCCATCAGCGGGACAGGGATTGACAATGAGCAGTTCTTC. Translated: CAISGTGIDNEQFF.

There are many counts of this clonotype. The rearrangement uses TRBV11-2 and TRBJ2-3; D is unclear. The CDR3 spans 15 residues. CDR1 SGHAT and CDR2 FQNNGV come from the germline V gene. The V and J ends lost 0 bases and 1 base respectively, with 8 bases between them. For the CDR3, the DNA is TGTGCCAGCAGCTTAGAGATTCCAGGCACAGATACGCAGTATTTT. Its protein is CASSLEIPGTDTQYF.

This clonotype was detected ten times or more. The chain is built from TRBV10-3 and TRBJ1-3; D might be TRBD1 (5 bases). Germline V lookup: CDR1 ENHRY, CDR2 SYGVKD. Trimming took 5 bases from V and 2 from J, leaving 16 bases between them. The CDR3 contains 16 residues. The CDR3 DNA sequence: TGTGCCATCAGTACCCCCGGGACGGAAACTGGAAACACCATATATTTT. Its translation is CAISTPGTETGNTIYF.

This clonotype was seen ten or more times. The V gene is TRBV4-1, the J gene TRBJ1-5; the D gene is possibly TRBD1 (6 bases). This CDR3 has 16 residues. Per germline, CDR1 MGHRA and CDR2 YSYEKL. The V and J ends lost 0 bases and 6 bases respectively, with 15 bases between them. In nucleotides, the CDR3 is TGCGCCAGCAGCCAAGAGACTTGGCAGGGGAGTCAGCCCCAGCATTTT. Translated, it gives CASSQETWQGSQPQHF.

In its sample, this clonotype was seen many times. V usage is TRBV20-1 and J usage is TRBJ1-2, with 11 bases identical to TRBD1. The V and J ends lost 2 bases and 4 bases, in that order; junction bases with no gene match: 6. There are 15 residues in the CDR3. Germline values: CDR1 DFQATT, CDR2 SNEGSKA (reference sequence). The CDR3 loop is CSARTDRGRGYGYTF. CDR3 nucleotides: TGCAGTGCTAGAACGGACAGGGGGCGGGGCTATGGCTACACCTTC.

As concerns this clonotype: A much larger clone differs by one base, so this may be a read error. For the CDR3, the DNA is TGTGCCAGCAGTCCCGCTGCGGGTCCGAACACTGAAGCTTTCTTT. As protein: CASSPAAGPNTEAFF. J is TRBJ1-1 and V is TRBV28; D unresolved. Germline V gives CDR1 MDHEN, CDR2 SYDVKM. CDR3 length equals 15 residues. Trimming left V 5 bases short and J 1 base short, with 14 bases between. The variable domain in full, with the rest retrieved from reference TRBV28 and TRBJ1-1, is DVKVTQSSRYLVKRTGEKVFLECVQDMDHENMFWYRQDPGLGLRLIYFSYDVKMKEKGDIPEGYSVSREKKERFSLILESASTNQTSMYLCASSPAAGPNTEAFFGQGTRLTVV.

This clonotype showed up many times. The chain combines TRBV20-1 with TRBJ1-5; D is unclear. Trimming stripped 6 bases from V and 5 bases from J, with 17 bases between. This CDR3 region has 14 residues. Per the germline V gene, CDR1 is DFQATT and CDR2 is SNEGSKA (reference sequence). CDR3 protein: CSAPGGTDDQPQHF. CDR3 DNA: TGCAGTGCCCCGGGCGGAACGGATGATCAGCCCCAGCATTTT.

The table lists this clonotype with many counts. This chain uses TRBV7-8 with TRBJ2-7; the match to TRBD1 covers 7 bases. V lost 5 bases to trimming and J lost 3 bases; unmatched junction nucleotides: 10. CDR3 length equals 15 residues. CDR1 SGHVS and CDR2 FQNEAQ come from the germline V gene. The CDR3 protein is CASSPPDRNYYEQYF. CDR3 nucleotides: TGTGCCAGCAGCCCGCCGGACAGGAACTACTACGAGCAGTACTTC.